The 14 T cell receptor beta chains below were found in one sample sequenced in a study of regulatory T cells in long-lasting Graves disease. Specified time point: newly diagnosed GD, antithyroid drugs for less than 3 months. PBMC RNA served as the TCR library source. With iRepertoire HTBI primers and Arm-PCR of CDR3 regions, TCR beta libraries were built. TCRdb passed the multiplex PCR reads through MiXCR, listing each CDR3 protein once. The table includes about 420,000 distinct CDR3 sequences, about a sixth detected once. This sample was also put to use in a study of T cells in Graves' hyperthyroidism and ophthalmopathy.

Sample: peripheral blood mononuclear cells (PBMCs), taken at new diagnosis, from a patient treated with antithyroid drugs. The receptors originated from a woman aged 18-29 years with Graves disease.

In this sample, this clonotype turned up many times. The rearrangement joins TRBV6-2 or TRBV6-3 to TRBJ2-1; 7 bases fit TRBD2. The CDR3 runs to 14 residues. In germline, CDR1 is MNHEY, CDR2 SVGEGT. With 0 bases clipped from V and 9 bases from J, the junction kept 5 bases outside the gene matches. This chain's CDR3 is CASSYSGTTFEQFF. CDR3 nucleotides: TGTGCCAGCAGTTACTCCGGGACTACCTTTGAGCAGTTCTTC.

The table lists this clonotype with many counts. The chain uses TRBV12-3 or TRBV12-4 and TRBJ1-1; D is undetermined. Trimming left V 6 bases short and J 3 bases short, with 17 bases between. The CDR3 totals 15 residues. The CDR3 DNA sequence: TGTGCCAGCAGACCTCGAGGGTCTAGGGACACTGAAGCTTTCTTT. It translates to CASRPRGSRDTEAFF.

This clonotype was seen at least ten times. The chain recombines TRBV7-9 with TRBJ2-3; tentative D call: TRBD2 (5 bases). The CDR3 consists of 14 residues. The V end was cut by 3 bases, the J end by 4 bases, with 11 bases between. The V gene's germline CDR1 is SEHNR and CDR2 FQNEAQ (reference sequence). CDR3 DNA sequence: TGTGCCAGCAGCTTGGAACTAGTTCCAGATACGCAGTATTTT. Amino acid sequence: CASSLELVPDTQYF.

This clonotype was seen repeatedly, ten times or more. V gene TRBV6-4 combines with J gene TRBJ2-7; D is perhaps TRBD2 (5 bases). Per the germline V gene, CDR1 is MRHNA and CDR2 is SNTAGT. V was clipped by 5 bases and J by 6 bases, with 11 bases between them. The CDR3 extends over 12 amino acids. The CDR3: CASSLALVEQYF. CDR3 bases: TGTGCCAGCAGTCTAGCTCTAGTCGAGCAGTACTTC.

This clonotype was seen repeatedly, ten times or more. V gene TRBV27 combines with J gene TRBJ1-3; D is uncertain. This CDR3 comprises 16 residues. Germline CDR1 reads MNHEY; CDR2 reads SMNVEV (reference sequence). V shed 5 bases and J shed 0 bases, with 14 bases lying between them. CDR3 DNA sequence: TGTGCCAGCAGTCCTCGTAGCCCATACTCTGGAAACACCATATATTTT. Its translation is CASSPRSPYSGNTIYF.

The chain combines TRBV24-1 with TRBJ2-5; 7 bases line up with TRBD1. The CDR3 runs 15 residues. The germline gives CDR1 KGHDR, CDR2 SFDVKD. V lost 4 bases and J lost 0; bases outside the gene matches: 4. DNA of the CDR3: TGTGCCACCAGTGACCCCGGACAGGACCAAGAGACCCAGTACTTC. Translated, it gives CATSDPGQDQETQYF.

This clonotype was recorded a few times. CDR3 protein: CASSVVDSLEQFF. CDR3 DNA sequence: TGTGCCAGCAGCGTAGTCGATAGTCTGGAGCAGTTCTTC. The chain employs TRBV9 and TRBJ2-1; D remains ambiguous. Trimming pared 0 bases from V and 10 bases from J, leaving 11 bases between. This CDR3 is built from 13 residues. Germline values: CDR1 SGDLS, CDR2 YYNGEE.

This clonotype was counted between two and nine times. V usage is TRBV9 and J usage is TRBJ1-6, with 7 bases matching TRBD1. Looked up from germline, CDR1 is SGDLS and CDR2 is YYNGEE. V dropped 4 bases and J dropped 9; count of bases not matched to a gene: 13. The CDR3 is 16 residues long. This CDR3 reads CASSTTGVLRISPLHF. The CDR3 DNA follows: TGTGCCAGCAGCACAACAGGGGTACTCCGCATTTCACCCCTCCACTTT.

This clonotype was found a few times. The chain has TRBV13 and TRBJ1-2; TRBD1 matches at 9 bases. V dropped 5 bases and J dropped 7; count of bases not matched to a gene: 5. The germline gives CDR1 PRHDT, CDR2 FYEKMQ (reference sequence). The CDR3 consists of 13 residues. CDR3: CASSLGTGLGYTF. Written as DNA, the CDR3 is TGTGCCAGCAGCCTGGGGACAGGGCTTGGCTACACCTTC.

At least ten counts were recorded for this clonotype. The CDR3 bases are TGTGCCAGCTCAACGTCCCGGGACACGGCCTACGAGCAGTACTTC. This encodes CASSTSRDTAYEQYF. The V call is TRBV18, the J call TRBJ2-7; D is perhaps TRBD1 (6 bases). CDR1 KGHSH and CDR2 LQKENI come from the germline V gene. The ends were cut back, 5 bases at V and 2 bases at J, with 16 bases in the middle. The CDR3 consists of 15 residues. Combining the CDR3 with reference TRBV18 and TRBJ2-7 gives the whole variable domain NAGVMQNPRHLVRRRGQEARLRCSPMKGHSHVYWYRQLPEEGLKFMVYLQKENIIDESGMPKERFSAEFPKEGPSILRIQQVVRGDSAAYFCASSTSRDTAYEQYFGPGTRLTVT.

The table lists this clonotype with many counts. The chain carries TRBV25-1 and TRBJ2-1, with 10 bases lining up with TRBD2. The CDR3 totals 13 residues. V dropped 6 bases and J dropped 4; count of bases not matched to a gene: 0. Germline values: CDR1 MGHDK, CDR2 SYGVNS. For the CDR3, the DNA is TGTGCCAGCAGACTAGCGGGATACAATGAGCAGTTCTTC. Amino acids: CASRLAGYNEQFF.

This clonotype was observed at least ten times. The junction and the germline gene differ at one end; a read error may be behind it. The chain carries TRBV7-2 and TRBJ2-1; no definite D call. The CDR3 spans 13 residues. Germline assignment: CDR1 SGHTA and CDR2 FQGNSA. The CDR3 reads CASSLGGYNKQFF. CDR3 nucleotides: TGTGCCAGCAGCTTAGGAGGCTACAATAAGCAGTTCTTC.

This clonotype was detected a few times. This may come from a read error, since a much larger clone is one base off. The gene calls are TRBV3-1 and TRBJ1-5; D might be TRBD1 (5 bases). The CDR3 totals 15 residues. The germline CDR1 and CDR2 sequences are LGHDT and YNNKEL (reference sequence). The V end was cut by 4 bases, the J end by 2 bases, with 12 bases between. The CDR3 DNA follows: TGTGCCAGCAGCCGGGGCGGGTGGGGCAATCAGCCCCAGCATTTT. Protein: CASSRGGWGNQPQHF.

This clonotype was counted ten times or more. This chain connects TRBV2 to TRBJ2-7, with D uncertain. Germline V gene lookup returns CDR1 SNHLY and CDR2 FYNNEI. V lost 6 bases and J lost 1, with 7 bases in between. This CDR3 contains 12 residues. CDR3 in amino acids: CASRGQSYEQYF. CDR3 nucleotides: TGTGCCAGCAGGGGTCAGTCCTACGAGCAGTACTTC.